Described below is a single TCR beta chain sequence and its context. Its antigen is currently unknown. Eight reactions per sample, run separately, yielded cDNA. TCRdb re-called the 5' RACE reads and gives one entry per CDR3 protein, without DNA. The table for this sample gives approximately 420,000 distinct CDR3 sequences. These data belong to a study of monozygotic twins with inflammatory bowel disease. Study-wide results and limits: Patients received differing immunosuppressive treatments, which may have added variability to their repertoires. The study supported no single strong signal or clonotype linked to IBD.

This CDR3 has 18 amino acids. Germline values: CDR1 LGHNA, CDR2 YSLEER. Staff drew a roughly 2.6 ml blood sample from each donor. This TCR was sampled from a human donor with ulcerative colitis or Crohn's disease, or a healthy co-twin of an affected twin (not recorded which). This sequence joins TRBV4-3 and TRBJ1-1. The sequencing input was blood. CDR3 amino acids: CASSQDLGLGGGITEAFF.